Listed here are 31 T cell receptor beta chains from one sample, sequenced in a study of prognosis after radiotherapy for stage I lung cancer. The genomic DNA TCR beta CDR3 region underwent two rounds of multiplex PCR. Primers were specific to each TRBV and TRBJ gene in first-round PCR. TCRdb itself ran the multiplex PCR reads through MiXCR, one entry per CDR3 protein. The data contain roughly 14,000 distinct CDR3 sequences, around 30% of them singletons. The sequencing used PBMCs, collected before or after stereotactic body radiation therapy (not recorded which). These receptors were collected from a donor aged 50 or older with non-small cell lung cancer.

This clonotype was seen at least ten times. This chain joins TRBV3-1 and TRBJ1-6; unclear D gene. CDR3 size: 12 residues. Germline assignment: CDR1 LGHDT and CDR2 YNNKEL (reference sequence). Trimming pared 4 bases from V and 7 bases from J, leaving 5 bases between. The CDR3 loop is CASSLGNSPLHF. The CDR3 DNA reads TGTGCCAGCAGCCTCGGAAATTCACCCCTCCACTTT.

By proportion, this clonotype is medium-sized (0.01 to 0.1%). The chain links TRBV5-1 to TRBJ2-1; TRBD2 is a possible D gene (5 bases). V was cut by 2 bases and J by 6 bases, with 15 bases left in between. Germline loops: CDR1 SGHRS, CDR2 YFSETQ. The CDR3 runs to 15 residues. CDR3 region: CASSFLGDVSNEQFF. The CDR3 DNA reads TGCGCCAGCAGCTTTCTGGGAGACGTATCCAATGAGCAGTTCTTC.

This clonotype was seen at least ten times. The chain links TRBV4-1 to TRBJ2-3; D remains unclear. CDR1 is MGHRA and CDR2 is YSYEKL in the germline V gene. CDR3 size: 14 residues. The germline V and J ends were trimmed by 0 bases and 5 bases, with 9 bases remaining between them. CDR3 protein: CASSQDGPVDTQYF. The CDR3 region has the DNA TGCGCCAGCAGCCAAGACGGCCCGGTAGATACGCAGTATTTT.

This clonotype was recorded many times. The gene calls are TRBV10-2 and TRBJ2-2; a weak D match, TRBD1 (5 bases). Germline V gives CDR1 WSHSY, CDR2 SAAADI. V gave up 6 bases and J gave up 3 bases, with 5 bases separating them. This CDR3 is 12 amino acids long. The CDR3 bases are TGCGCCAGCAGACAGGACACCGGGGAGCTGTTTTTT. Protein product: CASRQDTGELFF.

This clonotype appeared many times. This chain uses TRBV2 with TRBJ1-3; 9 bases align to TRBD1. J was trimmed by 1 base and V by 11 bases; bases with no gene match: 6. Per germline, CDR1 SNHLY and CDR2 FYNNEI. The CDR3 extends over 14 amino acids. This CDR3 is CAGTGHSSGNTIYF. The CDR3 coding sequence is TGTGCCGGGACAGGGCACTCTTCTGGAAACACCATATATTTT.

This clonotype was observed many times. The V call is TRBV18, the J call TRBJ2-7; D could derive from TRBD1 or TRBD2 (5 bases each). V lost 3 bases, J lost 3 bases, and 12 bases lay in between. This CDR3 has 14 residues. Germline CDR1 is KGHSH and CDR2 is LQKENI. The CDR3: CASSPFLGDYEQYF. Here the CDR3 DNA reads TGTGCCAGCTCACCGTTCTTGGGGGACTACGAGCAGTACTTC.

At least ten counts were recorded for this clonotype. A single base separates this from a much larger clone, so it may be a read error. The rearrangement joins TRBV6-5 to TRBJ2-7; D gene ambiguous. Germline loops: CDR1 MNHEY, CDR2 SVGAGI. The germline V and J ends were trimmed by 2 bases and 3 bases, with 2 bases remaining between them. This CDR3 contains 11 residues. In DNA form, the CDR3 reads TGTGCCAGCAGTTACATCTACGAGCAGTACTTC. Amino acid sequence: CASSYIYEQYF.

The V call is TRBV2, the J call TRBJ2-1; perhaps TRBD2 as D (5 bases). CDR1 SNHLY and CDR2 FYNNEI come from the germline V gene. Trimming took off 8 bases at V and 1 base at J, with 18 bases between the two ends. This CDR3 is 16 amino acids long. The CDR3 sequence: CASAHNGLHSYNEQFF. CDR3 DNA: TGTGCCAGCGCTCATAATGGACTCCATTCCTACAATGAGCAGTTCTTC.

By sample share, this clonotype is medium-sized (0.01 to 0.1%). CDR3 protein: CASSLVGQVVNEQFF. The CDR3 DNA is TGTGCCAGCAGTTTAGTTGGACAGGTAGTCAATGAGCAGTTCTTC. The J gene is TRBJ2-1, the V gene TRBV12-3 or TRBV12-4; 7 bases align to TRBD1. Losses at the gene ends were 1 base for V and 6 bases for J; bases not matched to a gene: 6. CDR3 length: 15 residues.

About this clonotype: A clone one base away is much larger, so this may be a read error. The conserved final phenylalanine or tryptophan is absent from the CDR3, which likely points to a read error. The DNA is omitted, as the CDR3 cannot be located on it reliably, and the CDR3 follows TCRdb's listing. The CDR3 sequence: CASSYQPEGTEDFL. The V gene is TRBV6-9, the J gene TRBJ1-1. Germline-derived CDR1 and CDR2 are MNHGY and SVAAGI. Inclusive of both ends, the CDR3 amounts to 14 amino acids.

There are many counts of this clonotype. V is TRBV20-1 and J is TRBJ2-7; D remains ambiguous. This CDR3 region has 14 residues. The ends were cut back, 0 bases at V and 2 bases at J, with 11 bases in the middle. The germline CDR1 and CDR2 sequences are DFQATT and SNEGSKA (reference sequence). CDR3 in amino acids: CSARETRGAYEQYF. CDR3 nucleotides: TGCAGTGCTAGAGAGACCCGAGGAGCCTACGAGCAGTACTTC.

To note about this clonotype: Lacking the conserved final phenylalanine or tryptophan, this CDR3 likely reflects a read error. The DNA is omitted, as the CDR3 cannot be located on it reliably, and the CDR3 follows TCRdb's listing. The chain combines TRBV28 with TRBJ2-7; the table gives TRBD2 as D, unverified against the DNA. Germline V gene data show CDR1 as MDHEN and CDR2 as SYDVKM. The CDR3 totals 15 residues, both ends included. The chain's CDR3 is CASSSSTSGTYEQCL.

The gene calls are TRBV5-1 and TRBJ2-5; 8 nucleotides match TRBD1. There are 13 residues in the CDR3. The germline V gene encodes CDR1 SGHRS and CDR2 YFSETQ. Trimming cost V 4 bases and J 6 bases; bases outside gene matches: 5. The CDR3 reads CASSADRAQTQYF. The CDR3 region has the DNA TGCGCCAGCAGCGCGGACAGGGCCCAGACCCAGTACTTC.

This clonotype showed up many times. J is TRBJ2-5 and V is TRBV5-1, with 7 bases lining up with TRBD1. CDR1 and CDR2 from the germline V gene are SGHRS and YFSETQ. V lost 5 bases to trimming and J lost 2 bases; unmatched junction nucleotides: 9. The CDR3 consists of 15 residues. The CDR3 DNA sequence: TGCGCCAGCAGTCGGGACAGCGCTGCTCAAGAGACCCAGTACTTC. Protein sequence: CASSRDSAAQETQYF.

Concerning this clonotype: The junction departs from the called germline gene at one end, perhaps through a read error. V is TRBV5-4 and J is TRBJ2-5; possible D gene TRBD1, 6 bases. Germline assignment: CDR1 SGHNT and CDR2 YYREEE (reference sequence). CDR3 length: 15 amino acids. The CDR3 region has the DNA TGTGCCAGCAGCAGGGCAACAGGGTCCCAAGAGACCCATTACTTC. Translating gives CASSRATGSQETHYF.

As regards this clonotype: Its ends do not fully match the called genes, so a read error is possible. The gene calls are TRBV24-1 and TRBJ2-1; D not certain. Per germline, CDR1 KGHDR and CDR2 SFDVKD. The CDR3 length is 11 residues. The CDR3 DNA sequence: TGTACCACCAGTGATTTGGTATCGCAGTTCTTC. The encoded protein is CTTSDLVSQFF.

To note about this clonotype: No conserved phenylalanine or tryptophan ends this CDR3, so it is likely a read error. This chain joins TRBV2 and TRBJ2-7; TRBD2 is a possible D gene (6 bases). CDR3 length: 15 residues. Germline loops: CDR1 SNHLY, CDR2 FYNNEI. The V end lost 4 bases, the J end lost 4 bases, and 17 bases lay between the germline ends. This CDR3 reads CASSGMTRRPYEQYL. DNA of the CDR3: TGTGCCAGCAGTGGCATGACTAGAAGACCTTACGAGCAGTACCTC.

This clonotype has a count of ten or more. V usage is TRBV7-3 and J usage is TRBJ2-1; TRBD2 matches 14 bases. CDR3 length: 15 residues. V trimming: 5 bases; J trimming: 7 bases; junction bases outside the gene matches: 4. From germline, CDR1 is SGHTA and CDR2 FQGTGA. The CDR3 spells CASSRGLAGVNEQFF. In nucleotides, the CDR3 is TGTGCCAGCAGCCGGGGACTAGCGGGAGTAAATGAGCAGTTCTTC.

This clonotype is classed as medium-sized. J is TRBJ1-1 and V is TRBV5-1; D uncertain. Trimming stripped 4 bases from V and 0 bases from J, with 4 bases between. Germline V lookup: CDR1 SGHRS, CDR2 YFSETQ. This CDR3 has 12 residues. CDR3 region: CASSELNTEAFF. The DNA for the CDR3 is TGCGCCAGCAGCGAGTTGAACACTGAAGCTTTCTTT.

This clonotype is deemed medium-sized. The chain recombines TRBV27 with TRBJ1-6; D not resolved. V was trimmed by 2 bases and J by 10 bases, leaving 12 bases between them. This CDR3 has 14 residues. CDR1 and CDR2 (germline): MNHEY, SMNVEV (reference sequence). The DNA of the CDR3 is TGTGCCAGCAGTTTACTCTCACAGAGGTCACCCCTCCACTTT. This translates into CASSLLSQRSPLHF.

This clonotype came up many times. V and J are TRBV28 and TRBJ1-4; no reliable D call. The CDR3 has 12 residues. Trimming removed 7 bases from V and 0 bases from J, with 3 bases in between. CDR1 is MDHEN, CDR2 SYDVKM, per germline. CDR3 loop: CASTTTNEKLFF. Here the CDR3 DNA reads TGTGCCAGCACGACAACTAATGAAAAACTGTTTTTT.

This clonotype is labeled as large (0.1 to 1%). The chain uses TRBV20-1 and TRBJ1-1; no definite D call. Trimming took 1 base from V and 4 from J, leaving 13 bases between them. Germline assignment: CDR1 DFQATT and CDR2 SNEGSKA (reference sequence). The CDR3 runs 14 residues. The CDR3 region has the DNA TGCAGTGCTAGAGTCTCCCAAGGAGGCACTGAAGCTTTCTTT. It yields the protein CSARVSQGGTEAFF.

This clonotype occurred many times. The rearrangement links TRBV7-3 to TRBJ2-7; 9 bases are a match to TRBD2. This CDR3 has 14 amino acids. V was clipped by 5 bases and J by 2 bases; unmatched bases: 4. CDR1 SGHTA and CDR2 FQGTGA come from the germline V gene. CDR3 in amino acids: CASSLTSGPYEQYF. The CDR3 DNA reads TGTGCCAGCAGCCTGACTAGCGGACCCTACGAGCAGTACTTC. Full variable domain (outside the CDR3, taken from reference TRBV7-3 and TRBJ2-7): GAGVSQTPSNKVTEKGKYVELRCDPISGHTALYWYRQSLGQGPEFLIYFQGTGAADDSGLPNDRFFAVRPEGSVSTLKIQRTERGDSAVYLCASSLTSGPYEQYFGPGTRLTVT.

A remark on this clonotype: A far larger clone is one base from this, pointing to a likely read error. The chain carries TRBV6-8 and TRBJ2-7; TRBD1 is a possible D gene (6 bases). Germline-derived CDR1 and CDR2 are MNHGY and SAAAGT. This CDR3 is built from 14 residues. The ends were cut back, 6 bases at V and 5 bases at J, with 17 bases in the middle. CDR3 region: CASSRHGGFDEQYF. CDR3 DNA sequence: TGTGCCAGCAGCCGACATGGGGGCTTCGACGAGCAGTACTTC.

This clonotype is labeled medium-sized. The rearrangement links TRBV12-3 or TRBV12-4 to TRBJ2-3; the D is unclear. V lost 6 bases and J 0 bases, leaving 10 bases between the germline ends. This CDR3 region has 14 residues. The CDR3 reads CASRGSRSTDTQYF. In DNA, the CDR3 is TGTGCCAGCAGAGGGTCTCGTAGCACAGATACGCAGTATTTT.

This clonotype was recorded at least ten times. The chain has TRBV9 and TRBJ1-4; perhaps TRBD1 as D (5 bases). Deletions cut 2 bases from V and 7 bases from J, with 12 bases between. The CDR3 loop spans 14 amino acids. Per the germline V gene, CDR1 is SGDLS and CDR2 is YYNGEE. CDR3 residues: CASSVGLRSEKLFF. In DNA form, the CDR3 reads TGTGCCAGCAGCGTGGGGCTAAGAAGTGAAAAACTGTTTTTT.

Concerning this clonotype itself: Since a far larger clone is one base different, this is likely a read error. The V and J genes are TRBV7-8 and TRBJ2-7; D uncertain. Trimming left V 0 bases short and J 2 bases short, with 11 bases between. Germline V lookup: CDR1 SGHVS, CDR2 FQNEAQ. The length of the CDR3 is 15 residues. The CDR3 loop is CASSLATIGAYEQYF. DNA for the CDR3: TGTGCCAGCAGCTTAGCCACTATCGGAGCCTACGAGCAGTACTTC.

This clonotype was counted many times. The chain carries TRBV28 and TRBJ2-5, with D tentatively TRBD2 (6 bases). With 4 bases removed from V and 3 bases from J, the gap between germline ends came to 9 bases. Germline assignment: CDR1 MDHEN and CDR2 SYDVKM. The CDR3 loop spans 13 amino acids. CDR3 nucleotide sequence: TGTGCCAGCAGTTGGGAGGAAGAAGAGACCCAGTACTTC. Translation gives CASSWEEEETQYF.

This clonotype was counted once. The chain joins TRBV29-1 to TRBJ2-5; the D is unclear. The CDR3 is made up of 13 amino acids. The germline CDR1 and CDR2 sequences are SQVTM and ANQGSEA. The chain's CDR3 is CIVAALGGETQYF. In DNA, the CDR3 is TGCATCGTAGCCGCTCTGGGCGGAGAGACCCAGTACTTC.

This rearrangement joins TRBV7-9 to TRBJ1-5; weak D call: TRBD1 (6 bases). CDR1 and CDR2 (germline): SEHNR, FQNEAQ (reference sequence). The CDR3 loop spans 15 amino acids. V was clipped by 4 bases and J by 2 bases, with 12 bases between them. The CDR3, as DNA: TGTGCCAGCAGCTCACCAGGGGTAGGCAATCAGCCCCAGCATTTT. It translates to CASSSPGVGNQPQHF.

With regard to this clonotype: The junction and the germline gene differ at one end; a read error may be behind it. The rearrangement links TRBV5-4 to TRBJ2-3; 13 bases agree with TRBD2. This CDR3 spans 15 amino acids. Germline CDR1 SGHNT, CDR2 YYREEE (reference sequence). The CDR3 region is CAISWGLAGPDTQYF. The CDR3 region has the DNA TGCGCCATCAGCTGGGGACTAGCGGGACCAGATACGCAGTATTTT.